This is a list of T cell receptor beta chains from one sample in a study of T cell repertoires in cytomegalovirus infection. MiXCR, run by TCRdb on the reads, gives a single entry per CDR3 protein. This sample has 310,000 or so distinct CDR3 sequences, with 17% found just once. What was sequenced was PBMCs. These receptors originate from a human donor in good health (CMV status not recorded). Some clones in this sample may be carry-over from other donors' samples. CDR3s include the opening cysteine and the closing phenylalanine or tryptophan. A D gene is named only where the DNA matches it firmly. Size tells how often a clone was seen (once, few, many) or the class of an expanded clone, and some rows leave it out.

v_call	d_call	j_call	cdr3_length	clone_size	cdr3_aa	cdr3_nt
TRBV12-3/TRBV12-4	.	TRBJ1-1	14	many	CASSEQWINTEAFF	TGTGCCAGCTCCGAACAATGGATCAACACTGAAGCTTTCTTT
TRBV29-1	.	TRBJ1-2	15	.	CSVEDAKEGPYGYTF	TGCAGCGTTGAAGATGCGAAGGAGGGGCCCTATGGCTACACCTTC
TRBV25-1	.	TRBJ2-7	14	.	CASSDSDLAYEQYF	TGTGCCAGCAGTGACAGTGATCTGGCCTACGAGCAGTACTTC
TRBV7-8	TRBD2	TRBJ2-1	21	many	CASSSDPLAGGLAAPSNEQFF	TGTGCCAGCAGCTCAGACCCTCTAGCGGGGGGCCTCGCAGCCCCGAGCAATGAGCAGTTCTTC
TRBV19	.	TRBJ2-5	13	few	CASSPMVQETQYF	TGTGCCAGCTCTCCCATGGTTCAAGAGACCCAGTACTTC
TRBV28	.	TRBJ1-2	12	.	CASSGGPYGYTF	TGTGCCAGCAGTGGAGGTCCCTATGGCTACACCTTC
TRBV27	.	TRBJ2-1	14	.	CASRVGGSYNEQFF	TGTGCCAGCAGGGTGGGAGGCTCCTACAATGAGCAGTTCTTC
TRBV2	TRBD1	TRBJ2-7	13	many	CASTKDRGDEQYF	TGTGCCAGCACGAAGGACAGGGGTGACGAGCAGTACTTC
TRBV20-1	TRBD1	TRBJ2-6	16	.	CSAREGTGSGANVLTF	TGCAGTGCTAGAGAGGGGACAGGGTCTGGGGCCAACGTCCTGACTTTC
TRBV28	TRBD1	TRBJ2-7	14	.	CASRRGQASYEQYF	TGTGCCAGCAGAAGGGGACAGGCTAGCTACGAGCAGTACTTC
TRBV2	TRBD2	TRBJ2-1	14	few	CASTGGGASNEQFF	TGTGCCAGCACGGGCGGGGGGGCTTCGAATGAGCAGTTCTTC
TRBV19	TRBD1	TRBJ2-2	13	few	CASTDRASGELFF	TGTGCCAGCACGGACAGGGCGAGCGGGGAGCTGTTTTTT
TRBV7-2	.	TRBJ2-1	13	.	CASSLEGFYEQFF	TGTGCCAGCAGCTTAGAGGGCTTCTATGAGCAGTTCTTC
TRBV7-2	.	TRBJ1-1	11	many	CASSPGPEAFF	TGTGCCAGCAGCCCAGGTCCTGAAGCTTTCTTT
TRBV27	.	TRBJ1-5	15	.	CASSPSGGGGQPQHF	TGTGCCAGCAGTCCGTCTGGTGGGGGAGGTCAGCCCCAGCATTTT
TRBV10-3	TRBD1	TRBJ1-5	16	few	CAISQTGSPPIGPQHF	TGTGCCATCAGCCAGACAGGGTCTCCCCCCATCGGGCCCCAGCATTTT
TRBV4-1	.	TRBJ1-4	16	few	CASSQEGPALNEKLFF	TGCGCCAGCAGCCAAGAAGGTCCGGCTCTTAATGAAAAACTGTTTTTT
TRBV12-3/TRBV12-4	.	TRBJ1-1	11	.	CAIAGNTEAFF	TGTGCCATCGCGGGGAACACTGAAGCTTTCTTT
TRBV7-6	TRBD2	TRBJ2-5	16	few	CASSLGTSGGVETQYF	TGTGCCAGCAGCTTAGGAACTAGCGGGGGAGTAGAGACCCAGTACTTC
TRBV27	TRBD2	TRBJ2-7	14	few	CASSAGGRSYEQYF	TGTGCCAGCAGCGCGGGGGGGAGGTCCTACGAGCAGTACTTC
TRBV5-1	TRBD2	TRBJ2-2	17	few	CASSSLAGGHNTGELFF	TGCGCCAGCAGCTCACTAGCGGGGGGCCATAACACCGGGGAGCTGTTTTTT
TRBV19	.	TRBJ2-3	17	few	CASSVGLRGRTTDTQYF	TGTGCCAGTAGTGTGGGGCTGAGAGGGCGCACCACAGATACGCAGTATTTT
TRBV28	TRBD1	TRBJ1-1	15	few	CASSPGGGVNTEAFF	TGTGCCAGCAGTCCAGGGGGTGGGGTGAACACTGAAGCTTTCTTT
TRBV6-1	TRBD2	TRBJ2-1	14	.	CASRKRGGLNEQFF	TGTGCCAGCAGGAAGCGGGGGGGCCTGAATGAGCAGTTCTTC
TRBV10-3	TRBD2	TRBJ2-3	14	.	CAIESGGNTDTQYF	TGTGCCATCGAGTCGGGGGGGAACACAGATACGCAGTATTTT
TRBV28	.	TRBJ2-2	13	few	CASSTQYTGELFF	TGTGCCAGCAGTACGCAGTACACCGGGGAGCTGTTTTTT
TRBV4-2	TRBD1	TRBJ1-2	17	few	CASSQDLLGQGARGYTF	TGTGCCAGCAGCCAAGATCTGTTGGGACAGGGGGCTCGCGGCTACACCTTC
TRBV4-1	.	TRBJ1-1	15	.	CASSQETVLYTEAFF	TGCGCCAGCAGCCAAGAAACAGTACTCTACACTGAAGCTTTCTTT
TRBV12-3/TRBV12-4	.	TRBJ1-1	15	many	CASSLLDRWDTEAFF	TGTGCCAGCAGTTTACTAGACAGGTGGGACACTGAAGCTTTCTTT
TRBV6-2/TRBV6-3	TRBD2	TRBJ2-7	14	.	CASSPTGTSGEQYF	TGTGCCAGCAGTCCCACCGGGACTAGCGGAGAGCAGTACTTC
TRBV19	TRBD1	TRBJ1-4	15	many	CASGSSGQLNEKLFF	TGTGCCAGTGGGTCGTCGGGACAGCTTAATGAAAAACTGTTTTTT
TRBV2	.	TRBJ2-2	11	.	CASSEAGELFF	TGTGCCAGCAGCGAAGCCGGGGAGCTGTTTTTT
TRBV7-2	.	TRBJ1-2	18	many	CASSLGGYAGSMGDGYTF	TGTGCCAGCAGCTTAGGGGGGTATGCAGGGTCGATGGGAGACGGCTACACCTTC
TRBV6-2/TRBV6-3	TRBD1	TRBJ2-7	19	.	CASSYSPWGQEPRPYEQYF	TGTGCCAGCAGTTATAGCCCCTGGGGACAGGAACCCCGTCCCTACGAGCAGTACTTC
TRBV11-3	.	TRBJ1-3	12	few	CASSPSEGTIYF	TGTGCCAGCAGCCCGTCGGAAGGCACCATATATTTT
TRBV12-3/TRBV12-4	.	TRBJ1-2	13	.	CASSLGILYGYTF	TGTGCCAGCAGTTTAGGGATCCTCTATGGCTACACCTTC
TRBV6-8	TRBD1	TRBJ2-4	15	few	CASSYSTGAKNIQYF	TGTGCCAGCAGTTACTCGACAGGGGCCAAAAACATTCAGTACTTC
TRBV28	.	TRBJ1-1	14	many	CASSSPVVNTEAFF	TGTGCCAGCAGTTCCCCGGTCGTGAACACTGAAGCTTTCTTT
TRBV7-6	.	TRBJ2-7	17	many	CASSLGHGGQATYEQYF	TGTGCCAGCAGCTTAGGTCATGGAGGTCAAGCCACCTACGAGCAGTACTTC
TRBV11-2	.	TRBJ2-2	13	many	CASSLTATGELFF	TGTGCCAGCAGCTTAACAGCCACCGGGGAGCTGTTTTTT
TRBV5-6	TRBD1	TRBJ2-7	15	few	CASSLYTGAGYEQYF	TGTGCCAGCAGCTTGTATACAGGGGCGGGTTACGAGCAGTACTTC
TRBV25-1	.	TRBJ2-1	16	.	CASSEFRGLSYNEQFF	TGTGCCAGCAGTGAATTCCGGGGGCTCTCCTACAATGAGCAGTTCTTC
TRBV18	TRBD1	TRBJ2-5	14	few	CASSPGQAEETQYF	TGTGCCAGCTCACCAGGACAGGCGGAAGAGACCCAGTACTTC
TRBV5-1	.	TRBJ1-2	15	few	CASSLAGGGGSGYTF	TGCGCCAGCAGCTTGGCCGGCGGGGGAGGGTCTGGCTACACCTTC
TRBV20-1	.	TRBJ2-3	14	few	CSAPWGAGTDTQYF	TGCAGTGCCCCGTGGGGGGCGGGTACAGATACGCAGTATTTT
TRBV5-6	.	TRBJ1-1	14	.	CASSRLGRETEAFF	TGTGCCAGCAGCCGACTTGGGCGGGAAACTGAAGCTTTCTTT
TRBV7-6	.	TRBJ2-3	15	many	CASSLNNRRTDTQYF	TGTGCCAGCAGCTTAAATAACAGACGCACAGATACGCAGTATTTT
TRBV19	.	TRBJ2-3	15	many	CASSKRREVTDTQYF	TGTGCCAGTAGTAAAAGGCGCGAAGTCACAGATACGCAGTATTTT
TRBV6-1	TRBD1	TRBJ2-1	15	many	CASRTPGQGAGEQFF	TGTGCCAGCAGAACTCCGGGACAGGGGGCTGGGGAGCAGTTCTTC
TRBV12-3/TRBV12-4	.	TRBJ2-1	16	many	CASSAWTESSYNEQFF	TGTGCCAGCAGTGCATGGACTGAAAGCTCCTACAATGAGCAGTTCTTC
TRBV12-3/TRBV12-4	.	TRBJ2-5	13	.	CATAQEEAETQYF	TGTGCCACCGCCCAGGAGGAGGCAGAGACCCAGTACTTC
TRBV12-3/TRBV12-4	TRBD2	TRBJ2-7	16	.	CASSPASGDFNDEQYF	TGTGCCAGCAGTCCGGCTAGCGGAGATTTTAACGACGAGCAGTACTTC
TRBV6-5	TRBD1	TRBJ1-2	16	few	CASSYQQGTGNYGYTF	TGTGCCAGCAGTTACCAACAGGGGACGGGAAACTATGGCTACACCTTC
TRBV2	.	TRBJ2-3	15	.	CASSETPGKGDTQYF	TGTGCCAGCAGTGAGACGCCAGGGAAGGGAGATACGCAGTATTTT
TRBV12-3/TRBV12-4	TRBD1	TRBJ2-7	14	many	CASSLGQGVYEQYF	TGTGCCAGCAGTTTGGGACAGGGGGTGTACGAGCAGTACTTC
TRBV6-5	TRBD1	TRBJ1-1	15	.	CASSDRGAPNTEAFF	TGTGCCAGCAGTGACAGGGGCGCCCCGAACACTGAAGCTTTCTTT
TRBV6-1	TRBD1	TRBJ1-2	14	.	CASSEAGRGPGYTF	TGTGCCAGCAGTGAAGCGGGCAGGGGGCCCGGCTACACCTTC
TRBV15	TRBD1	TRBJ2-1	15	many	CATSRPATGDHEQFF	TGTGCCACCAGCAGACCTGCGACAGGGGACCATGAGCAGTTCTTC
TRBV4-1	.	TRBJ2-3	15	many	CASSQVVAVTDTQYF	TGCGCCAGCAGCCAAGTAGTGGCGGTCACAGATACGCAGTATTTT
TRBV6-5	.	TRBJ2-2	17	many	CASSYSISGVNTGELFF	TGTGCCAGCAGTTACTCGATTTCCGGGGTGAACACCGGGGAGCTGTTTTTT